The TCR beta chain under discussion was sequenced for a study of cytomegalovirus exposure and HLA in healthy donors. Background on the study: Prior work identified some 120 million unique TCR beta sequences in around 170 million T cells.

In the case of this clone: The target antigen is unknown.

Regarding donors, all were healthy bone marrow donors. Likely unrecorded immune exposures existed in these nominally healthy donors. Germline V CDR1 and CDR2: MNHEY, SVGAGI. Trimming cost V 6 bases and J 9 bases, with 11 bases left between them. The CDR3 runs to 12 residues. PCR used 60 Vbeta primers and 13 Jbeta primers. TCRdb's copy holds only in-frame clones and misses some; the assay was immunoSEQ multiplex PCR. Of 60,000 to 100,000 clones detected, 60% to 85% appear once; the ten largest clones hold 1.6%. Findings of the study overall: Only CMV serostatus was available as immune exposure information.

This sequence originates from a man aged 40-50 years in good health and CMV-seronegative. Input material: PBMCs. The chain is built from TRBV6-5 and TRBJ1-4; D might be TRBD1 (6 bases). CDR3 in amino acids: CASSRDNKKLFF. The CDR3 DNA reads as TGTGCCAGCAGCAGGGACAATAAAAAACTGTTTTTT.